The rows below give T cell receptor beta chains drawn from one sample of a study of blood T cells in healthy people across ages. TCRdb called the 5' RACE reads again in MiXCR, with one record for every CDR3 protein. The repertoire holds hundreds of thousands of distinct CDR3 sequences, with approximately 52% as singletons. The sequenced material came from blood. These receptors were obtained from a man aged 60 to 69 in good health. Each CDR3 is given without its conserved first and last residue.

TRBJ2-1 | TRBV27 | ASKGPQAPYNEQF
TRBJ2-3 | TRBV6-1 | ASSPRAAPKGDTQY
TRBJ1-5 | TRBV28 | ASSPGVQPQH
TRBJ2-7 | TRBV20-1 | SAARGFLGEQY
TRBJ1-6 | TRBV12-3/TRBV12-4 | ASSRDGTGDSPPH
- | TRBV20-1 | SARPGQRTNEQY
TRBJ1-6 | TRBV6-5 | ASRRDSSYNSPLH
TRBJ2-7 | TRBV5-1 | ASSIGTGRYEQY
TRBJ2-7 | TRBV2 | ASIAGGGYEQY
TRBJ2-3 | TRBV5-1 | ASSLDPDTDTQY
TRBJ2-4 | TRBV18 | ASSPPLGTGTY
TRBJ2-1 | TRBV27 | ASSLLGGNEQF
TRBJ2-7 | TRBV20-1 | SAYPGQGAYEQY
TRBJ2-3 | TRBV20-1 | SARDSRNLLRGGRAEDTQY
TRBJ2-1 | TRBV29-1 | SVSGGGVYNEQF
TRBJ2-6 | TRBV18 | ASSPQGRRANVLT
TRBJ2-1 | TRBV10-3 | AIRETSGGVSNYNEQF
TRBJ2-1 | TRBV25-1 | ASSEVLAGKEQF
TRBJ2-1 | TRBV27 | ASSRQGIPINEQF
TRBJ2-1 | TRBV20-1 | SAGLSSYNEQF
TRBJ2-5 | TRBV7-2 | ASSLQPTVAGVKETQY
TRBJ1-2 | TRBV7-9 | ASSLGQGEGYT
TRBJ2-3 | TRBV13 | ASSPHAGGWGTDTQY
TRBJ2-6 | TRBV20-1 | SARDMRGRSGANVLT
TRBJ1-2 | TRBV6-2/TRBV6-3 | ASRGPGACGYT
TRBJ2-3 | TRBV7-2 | ASSPRQGGSTDTQY
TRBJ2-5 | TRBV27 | ASSSAPMGTQY
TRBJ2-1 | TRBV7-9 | ASSLMGNEQF
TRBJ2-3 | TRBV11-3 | ASSWAAGTNNEQY
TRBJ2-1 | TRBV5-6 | ASSLTGSYEQF
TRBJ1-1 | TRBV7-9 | ASSLDENSEAF
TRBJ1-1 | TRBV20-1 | SASLKNTEAF
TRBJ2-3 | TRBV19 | ASSPRGTASTDTQY
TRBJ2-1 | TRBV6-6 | ASSYSGTYEQF
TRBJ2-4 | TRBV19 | ASSATGGENIQY
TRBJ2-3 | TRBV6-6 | ASSETGSPPY
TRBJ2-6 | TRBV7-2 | ASSFGQPLSGANVLT
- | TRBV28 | ASSLLASNQETQY
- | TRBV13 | ASSPTYDPTDEQY
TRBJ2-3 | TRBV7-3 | ASSLRASEGLSTDTQY
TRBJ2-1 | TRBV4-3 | ASSQDEALAGVDEQF
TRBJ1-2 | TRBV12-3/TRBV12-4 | AARLQGACGYT
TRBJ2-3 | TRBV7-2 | ASSFPRDFMADTQY
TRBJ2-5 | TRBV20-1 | SAGAQGETQY
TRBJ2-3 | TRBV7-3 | ASSAQLAGADTQY
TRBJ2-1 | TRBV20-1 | SAHLNSNEQF
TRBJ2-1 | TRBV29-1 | SVAGTNSYNEQF
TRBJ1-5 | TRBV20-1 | SASGRQGNNQPQH
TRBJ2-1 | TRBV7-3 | ASSLDRDNEQF
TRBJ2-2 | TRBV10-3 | AISGGTGELF
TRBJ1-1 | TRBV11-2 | ASGQGVITEAF
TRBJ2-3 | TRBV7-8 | ASSLTVGGRTDTQY